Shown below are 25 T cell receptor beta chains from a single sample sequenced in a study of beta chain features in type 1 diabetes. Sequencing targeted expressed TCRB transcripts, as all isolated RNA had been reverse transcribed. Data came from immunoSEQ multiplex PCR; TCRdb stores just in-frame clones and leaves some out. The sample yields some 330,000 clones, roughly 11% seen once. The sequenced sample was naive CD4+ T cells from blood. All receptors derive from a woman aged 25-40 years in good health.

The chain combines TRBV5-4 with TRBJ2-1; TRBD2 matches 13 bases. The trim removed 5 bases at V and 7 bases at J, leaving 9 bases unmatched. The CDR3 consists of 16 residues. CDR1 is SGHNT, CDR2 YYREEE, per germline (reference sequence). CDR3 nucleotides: TGTGCCAGCAGATCACTAGCGGGAGGGCCGGGAAATGAGCAGTTCTTC. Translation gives CASRSLAGGPGNEQFF.

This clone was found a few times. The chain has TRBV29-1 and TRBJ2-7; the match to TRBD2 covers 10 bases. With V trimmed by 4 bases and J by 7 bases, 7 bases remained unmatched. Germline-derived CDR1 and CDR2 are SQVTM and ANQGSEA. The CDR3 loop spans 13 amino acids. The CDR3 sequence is CSVAGASGGEQYF. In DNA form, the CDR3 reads TGCAGCGTTGCTGGGGCTAGCGGGGGAGAGCAGTACTTC.

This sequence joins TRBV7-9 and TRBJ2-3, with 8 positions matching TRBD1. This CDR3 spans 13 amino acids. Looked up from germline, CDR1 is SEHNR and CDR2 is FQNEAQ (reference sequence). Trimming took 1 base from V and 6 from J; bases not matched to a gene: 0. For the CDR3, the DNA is TGTGCCAGCAGCTTAGACAGGGGGGATACGCAGTATTTT. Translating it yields CASSLDRGDTQYF.

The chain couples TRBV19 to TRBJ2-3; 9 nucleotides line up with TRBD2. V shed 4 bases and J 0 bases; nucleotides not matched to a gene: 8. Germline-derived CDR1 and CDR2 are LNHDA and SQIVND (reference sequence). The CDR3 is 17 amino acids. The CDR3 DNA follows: TGTGCCAGTAGTACTAGGACTAGCGCCAGAAGCACAGATACGCAGTATTTT. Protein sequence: CASSTRTSARSTDTQYF.

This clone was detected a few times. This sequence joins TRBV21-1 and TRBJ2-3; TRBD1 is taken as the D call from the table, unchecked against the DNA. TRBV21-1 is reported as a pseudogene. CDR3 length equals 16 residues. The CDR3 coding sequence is TGTGCCAGCAGCAAGTCCTCAGGGGCGAGCACAGATACGCAGTATTTT. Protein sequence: CASSKSSGASTDTQYF.

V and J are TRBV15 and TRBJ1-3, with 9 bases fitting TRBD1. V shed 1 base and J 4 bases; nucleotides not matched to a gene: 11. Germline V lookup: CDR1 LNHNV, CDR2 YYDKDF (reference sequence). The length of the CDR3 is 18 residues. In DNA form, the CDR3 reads TGTGCCACCAGCAGAGGCTCTTCTCGAACAGGGGGCGGAAACACCATATATTTT. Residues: CATSRGSSRTGGGNTIYF. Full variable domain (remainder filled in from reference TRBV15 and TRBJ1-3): DAMVIQNPRYQVTQFGKPVTLSCSQTLNHNVMYWYQQKSSQAPKLLFHYYDKDFNNEADTPDNFQSRRPNTSFCFLDIRSPGLGDTAMYLCATSRGSSRTGGGNTIYFGEGSWLTVV.

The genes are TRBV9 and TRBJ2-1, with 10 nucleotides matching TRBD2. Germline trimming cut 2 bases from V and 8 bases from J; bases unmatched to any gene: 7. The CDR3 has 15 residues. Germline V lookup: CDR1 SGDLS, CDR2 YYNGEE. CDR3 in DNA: TGTGCCAGCAGCGTTCTCGGGACTAGCGTTTATGAGCAGTTCTTC. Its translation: CASSVLGTSVYEQFF.

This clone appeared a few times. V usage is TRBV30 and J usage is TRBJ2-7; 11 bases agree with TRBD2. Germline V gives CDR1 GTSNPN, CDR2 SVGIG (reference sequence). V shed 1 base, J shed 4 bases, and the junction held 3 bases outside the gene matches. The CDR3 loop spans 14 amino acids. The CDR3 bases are TGTGCCTGGAGTGCCACTAGCGGGGGATACGAGCAGTACTTC. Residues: CAWSATSGGYEQYF.

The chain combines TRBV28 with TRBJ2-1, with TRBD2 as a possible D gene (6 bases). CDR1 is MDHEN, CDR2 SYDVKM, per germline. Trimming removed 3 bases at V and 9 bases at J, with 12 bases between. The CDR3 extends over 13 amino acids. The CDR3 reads CASSFGGLSEQFF. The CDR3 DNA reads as TGTGCCAGCAGTTTTGGGGGGTTAAGTGAGCAGTTCTTC.

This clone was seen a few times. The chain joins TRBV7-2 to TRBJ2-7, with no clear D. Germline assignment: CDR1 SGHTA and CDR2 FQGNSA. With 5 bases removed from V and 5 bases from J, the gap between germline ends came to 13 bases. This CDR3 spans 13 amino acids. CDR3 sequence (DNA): TGTGCCAGCAGCCCCCGAGTAGAGCACGAGCAGTACTTC. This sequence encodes CASSPRVEHEQYF. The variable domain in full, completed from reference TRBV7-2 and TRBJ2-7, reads GAGVSQSPSNKVTEKGKDVELRCDPISGHTALYWYRQSLGQGLEFLIYFQGNSAPDKSGLPSDRFSAERTGGSVSTLTIQRTQQEDSAVYLCASSPRVEHEQYFGPGTRLTVT.

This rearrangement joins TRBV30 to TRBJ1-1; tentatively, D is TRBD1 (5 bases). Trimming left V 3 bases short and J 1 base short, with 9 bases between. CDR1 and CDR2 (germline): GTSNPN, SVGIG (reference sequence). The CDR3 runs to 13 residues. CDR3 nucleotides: TGTGCCTGGAGCAGGGTGCGGAACACTGAAGCTTTCTTT. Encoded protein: CAWSRVRNTEAFF.

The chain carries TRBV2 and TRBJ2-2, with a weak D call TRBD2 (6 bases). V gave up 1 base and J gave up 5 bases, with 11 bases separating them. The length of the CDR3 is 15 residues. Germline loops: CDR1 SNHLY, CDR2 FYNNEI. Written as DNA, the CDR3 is TGTGCCAGCAGTGAAGTCGGGAGCGGTACCGGGGAGCTGTTTTTT. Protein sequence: CASSEVGSGTGELFF.

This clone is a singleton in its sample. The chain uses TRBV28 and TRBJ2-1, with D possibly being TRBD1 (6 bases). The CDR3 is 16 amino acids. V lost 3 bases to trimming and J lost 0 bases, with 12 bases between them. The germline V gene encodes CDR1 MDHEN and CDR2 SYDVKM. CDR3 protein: CASSFGDRSSYNEQFF. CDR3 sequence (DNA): TGTGCCAGCAGTTTCGGAGACAGGAGCTCCTACAATGAGCAGTTCTTC.

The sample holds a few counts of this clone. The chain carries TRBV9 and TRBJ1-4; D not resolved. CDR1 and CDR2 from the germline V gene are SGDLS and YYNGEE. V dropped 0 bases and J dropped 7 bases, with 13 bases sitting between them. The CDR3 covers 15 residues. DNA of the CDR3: TGTGCCAGCAGCGTAGGGTCTAATCGGGGTGAAAAACTGTTTTTT. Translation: CASSVGSNRGEKLFF.

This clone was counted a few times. Written as DNA, the CDR3 is TGTGCCAGCAGGACTAGAGCTAACTATGGCTACACCTTC. It specifies CASRTRANYGYTF. The gene calls are TRBV5-4 and TRBJ1-2; D remains unclear. Germline V gene data show CDR1 as SGHNT and CDR2 as YYREEE (reference sequence). The CDR3 is 13 amino acids. V dropped 5 bases and J dropped 0 bases, with 8 bases sitting between them.

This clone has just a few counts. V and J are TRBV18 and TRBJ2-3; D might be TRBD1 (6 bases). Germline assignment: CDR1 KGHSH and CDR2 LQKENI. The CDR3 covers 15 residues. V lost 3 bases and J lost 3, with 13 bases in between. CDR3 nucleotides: TGTGCCAGCTCACCTCGGCAGGGGAATACAGATACGCAGTATTTT. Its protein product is CASSPRQGNTDTQYF.

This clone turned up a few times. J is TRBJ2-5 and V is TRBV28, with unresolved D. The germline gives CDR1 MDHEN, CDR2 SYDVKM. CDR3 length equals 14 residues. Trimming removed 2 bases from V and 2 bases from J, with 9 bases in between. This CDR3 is CASSLGVVQETQYF. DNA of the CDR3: TGTGCCAGCAGTTTAGGAGTAGTTCAAGAGACCCAGTACTTC.

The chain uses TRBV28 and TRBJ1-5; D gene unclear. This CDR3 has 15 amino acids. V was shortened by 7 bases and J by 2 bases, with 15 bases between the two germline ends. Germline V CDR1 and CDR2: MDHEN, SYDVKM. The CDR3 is CASTWEAGGNQPQHF. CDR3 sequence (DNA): TGTGCCAGCACCTGGGAGGCAGGAGGCAATCAGCCCCAGCATTTT.

CDR3 residues: CASSSGSNTGELFF. The CDR3 nucleotides are TGCGCCAGCAGCTCGGGGTCCAACACCGGGGAGCTGTTTTTT. The chain combines TRBV5-1 with TRBJ2-2; D is possibly TRBD2 (5 bases). From germline, CDR1 is SGHRS and CDR2 YFSETQ. This CDR3 is 14 amino acids long. With 3 bases removed from V and 2 bases from J, the gap between germline ends came to 8 bases.

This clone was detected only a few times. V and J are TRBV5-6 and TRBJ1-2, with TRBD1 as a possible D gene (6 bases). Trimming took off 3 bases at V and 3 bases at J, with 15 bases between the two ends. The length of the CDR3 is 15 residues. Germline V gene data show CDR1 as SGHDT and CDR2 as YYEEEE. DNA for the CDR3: TGTGCCAGCAGCTCCTTTACAGGGCACCACTATGGCTACACCTTC. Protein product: CASSSFTGHHYGYTF.

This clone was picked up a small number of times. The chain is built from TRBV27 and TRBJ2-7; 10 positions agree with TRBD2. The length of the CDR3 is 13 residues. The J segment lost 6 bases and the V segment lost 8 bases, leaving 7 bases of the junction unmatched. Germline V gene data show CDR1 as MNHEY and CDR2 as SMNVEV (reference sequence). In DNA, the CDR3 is TGTGCCAGCCGCGCTAGCGGGAGTCTCGAGCAGTACTTC. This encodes CASRASGSLEQYF.

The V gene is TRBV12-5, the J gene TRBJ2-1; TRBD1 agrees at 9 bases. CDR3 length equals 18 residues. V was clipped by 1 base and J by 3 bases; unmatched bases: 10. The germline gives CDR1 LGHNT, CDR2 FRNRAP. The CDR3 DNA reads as TGTGCTAGTGGTTTGGACCTTACAGGGGGCAAAGGCTACAATGAGCAGTTCTTC. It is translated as CASGLDLTGGKGYNEQFF.

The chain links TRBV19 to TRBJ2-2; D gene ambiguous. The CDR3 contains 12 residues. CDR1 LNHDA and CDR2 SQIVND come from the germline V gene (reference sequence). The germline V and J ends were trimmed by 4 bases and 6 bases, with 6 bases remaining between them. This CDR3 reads CASSRSPGELFF. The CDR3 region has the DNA TGTGCCAGTAGTAGGAGTCCCGGGGAGCTGTTTTTT. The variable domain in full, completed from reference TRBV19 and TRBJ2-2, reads DGGITQSPKYLFRKEGQNVTLSCEQNLNHDAMYWYRQDPGQGLRLIYYSQIVNDFQKGDIAEGYSVSREKKESFPLTVTSAQKNPTAFYLCASSRSPGELFFGEGSRLTVL.

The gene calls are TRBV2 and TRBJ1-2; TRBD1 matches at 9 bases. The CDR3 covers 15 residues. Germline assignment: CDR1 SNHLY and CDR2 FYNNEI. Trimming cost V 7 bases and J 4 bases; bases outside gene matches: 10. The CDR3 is CASKPGQGPPYGYTF. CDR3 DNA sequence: TGTGCCAGCAAACCGGGACAGGGCCCTCCCTATGGCTACACCTTC. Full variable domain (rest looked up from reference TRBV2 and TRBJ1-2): EPEVTQTPSHQVTQMGQEVILRCVPISNHLYFYWYRQILGQKVEFLVSFYNNEISEKSEIFDDQFSVERPDGSNFTLKIRSTKLEDSAMYFCASKPGQGPPYGYTFGSGTRLTVV.

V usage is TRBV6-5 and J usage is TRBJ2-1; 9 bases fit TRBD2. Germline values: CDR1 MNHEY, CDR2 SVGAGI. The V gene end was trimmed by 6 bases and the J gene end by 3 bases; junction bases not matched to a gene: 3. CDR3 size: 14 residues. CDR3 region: CASSGLANYNEQFF. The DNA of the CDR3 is TGTGCCAGCAGCGGACTAGCGAACTACAATGAGCAGTTCTTC.